The next 26 T cell receptor beta chains were all read from a single sample in a study of T cells in Graves' hyperthyroidism and ophthalmopathy. Authors of the study amplified TCR beta CDR3 regions from RNA transcripts. HTBI primers drove first-round RT-PCR of the TCR CDR3. TCRdb called the multiplex PCR reads again in MiXCR, with one record for every CDR3 protein. Of 600,000 to 700,000 distinct CDR3 sequences listed, 45% are singletons. Sequencing input: peripheral blood or thyroid tissue (not recorded which). These receptors were collected from an adult man with Graves' disease, either hyperthyroidism or ophthalmopathy (not recorded which).

This clonotype has a handful of counts. The chain employs TRBV5-1 and TRBJ1-1, with 10 bases fitting TRBD1. Looked up from germline, CDR1 is SGHRS and CDR2 is YFSETQ. Trimming at V came to 0 bases and at J to 9 bases, leaving 5 bases not matched to a gene. The CDR3 runs 14 residues. In nucleotides, the CDR3 is TGCGCCAGCAGCTTGGGGGGACAGGGGAGGAAAGCTTTCTTT. It specifies CASSLGGQGRKAFF.

DNA for the CDR3: TGTGCCAGCAGCTCCGGGACGCAAGCGTACTTC. This sequence encodes CASSSGTQAYF. The chain has TRBV7-9 and TRBJ2-7, with D tentatively TRBD1 or TRBD2 (5 bases each). V lost 4 bases and J 12 bases, leaving 13 bases between the germline ends. Germline V lookup: CDR1 SEHNR, CDR2 FQNEAQ (reference sequence). The CDR3 covers 11 residues.

A few counts support this clonotype. The chain is built from TRBV19 and TRBJ2-2, with 7 bases lining up with TRBD1. Germline V gives CDR1 LNHDA, CDR2 SQIVND (reference sequence). The V and J ends lost 7 bases and 0 bases, in that order; junction bases with no gene match: 5. The CDR3 runs to 15 residues. Written as DNA, the CDR3 is TGTGCCAGTAAGGGGGCGGGTGCGAACACCGGGGAGCTGTTTTTT. Amino acid sequence: CASKGAGANTGELFF.

This clonotype occurred once. A read error may account for a junction end that differs from germline. V gene TRBV2 combines with J gene TRBJ1-4, with 7 positions matching TRBD1. Per germline, CDR1 SNHLY and CDR2 FYNNEI. CDR3 size: 14 residues. For the CDR3, the DNA is TGTGCCAGCAGTGTTGACAGGGTCGGTGAAAAACTGCTTTTT. Translated: CASSVDRVGEKLLF.

The chain recombines TRBV20-1 with TRBJ1-1, with 8 bases lining up with TRBD1. V was clipped by 3 bases and J by 3 bases; unmatched bases: 3. CDR1 is DFQATT, CDR2 SNEGSKA, per germline (reference sequence). The CDR3 runs to 13 residues. The CDR3 DNA reads as TGCAGTGCTAGGGACAGGGCGGACACTGAAGCTTTCTTT. Translating it yields CSARDRADTEAFF.

V and J are TRBV5-1 and TRBJ2-2; TRBD2 aligns across 8 bases. The CDR3 is 14 amino acids. The V gene end was trimmed by 5 bases and the J gene end by 11 bases; junction bases not matched to a gene: 11. Per the germline V gene, CDR1 is SGHRS and CDR2 is YFSETQ. The CDR3 here is CASRKTLSGIELFF. The CDR3 DNA sequence: TGCGCCAGCAGGAAGACCCTTAGCGGGATCGAGCTGTTTTTT.

About this clonotype: The conserved phenylalanine or tryptophan normally closing the CDR3 is absent here, so this likely arose from a read error. The limits of the CDR3 on the DNA are not certain, so only TCRdb's listed CDR3 is given. The J gene is TRBJ2-7, the V gene TRBV10-3; the DNA was not compared with TRBD1, the D call given in the table. Germline CDR1 reads ENHRY; CDR2 reads SYGVKD. The CDR3 adds up to 13 amino acids, both ends counted. CDR3 amino acids: CASSYSSTGPPYL.

In its sample, this clonotype was seen many times. This sequence joins TRBV7-8 and TRBJ1-5; 8 bases align to TRBD1. The germline gives CDR1 SGHVS, CDR2 FQNEAQ. V was pared by 5 bases and J by 6 bases, with 6 bases of the junction left unmatched. The CDR3 has 14 residues. In nucleotides, the CDR3 is TGTGCCAGCAGCCTGGACAGGGAGGTTCAGCCCCAGCATTTT. Residues: CASSLDREVQPQHF.

This clonotype was found a few times. The J gene is TRBJ2-2, the V gene TRBV10-3, with 8 bases lining up with TRBD2. Germline values: CDR1 ENHRY, CDR2 SYGVKD. Trimming at V came to 10 bases and at J to 0 bases, leaving 7 bases not matched to a gene. This CDR3 region has 15 residues. This CDR3 reads CASNSGGANTGELFF. Here the CDR3 DNA reads TGTGCCAGCAACAGCGGGGGCGCGAACACCGGGGAGCTGTTTTTT.

This clonotype was seen repeatedly, ten times or more. The chain recombines TRBV6-5 with TRBJ2-7; 7 positions match TRBD1. V shed 4 bases and J 2 bases; nucleotides not matched to a gene: 5. CDR1 is MNHEY and CDR2 is SVGAGI in the germline V gene. This CDR3 region has 14 residues. CDR3 sequence (DNA): TGTGCCAGCAGTTCAGGACAGGCTGCCTACGAGCAGTACTTC. It is translated as CASSSGQAAYEQYF.

This clonotype was counted at least ten times. The chain has TRBV2 and TRBJ2-7; D perhaps matches TRBD1 (5 bases). Trimming pared 7 bases from V and 2 bases from J, leaving 18 bases between. Germline V lookup: CDR1 SNHLY, CDR2 FYNNEI. This CDR3 is built from 15 residues. CDR3 loop: CASTPRPGNPYEQYF. CDR3 sequence (DNA): TGTGCCAGCACCCCCAGGCCAGGGAACCCCTACGAGCAGTACTTC.

In its sample, this clonotype was seen a few times. CDR3 residues: CASSEDQPQHF. The DNA of the CDR3 is TGTGCCAGCAGTGAAGACCAGCCCCAGCATTTT. The chain combines TRBV6-1 with TRBJ1-5, with unresolved D. The CDR3 runs 11 residues. Trimming cost V 1 base and J 7 bases, with 2 bases left between them. The germline gives CDR1 MNHNS, CDR2 SASEGT.

About this clonotype itself: One base away lies a much larger clone, so this may be a sequencing read error. The J gene is TRBJ1-2, the V gene TRBV13; D is possibly TRBD1 (5 bases). V lost 6 bases to trimming and J lost 4 bases, with 15 bases between them. The CDR3 has 14 residues. Per the germline V gene, CDR1 is PRHDT and CDR2 is FYEKMQ (reference sequence). The CDR3 nucleotides are TGTGCCAGCAGTACCGCGGGACGGAGCTATGGCTACACCTTC. Amino acid sequence: CASSTAGRSYGYTF.

This chain links TRBV29-1 with TRBJ1-2; unclear D gene. V was pared by 8 bases and J by 2 bases, with 9 bases between. The CDR3 loop spans 11 amino acids. From germline, CDR1 is SQVTM and CDR2 ANQGSEA. The CDR3 loop reads CSPRDNYGYTF. The CDR3 region has the DNA TGCAGCCCACGAGACAACTATGGCTACACCTTC. The whole variable domain, remainder taken from reference TRBV29-1 and TRBJ1-2, is SAVISQKPSRDICQRGTSLTIQCQVDSQVTMMFWYRQQPGQSLTLIATANQGSEATYESGFVIDKFPISRPNLTFSTLTVSNMSPEDSSIYLCSPRDNYGYTFGSGTRLTVV.

Ten or more counts support this clonotype. The chain joins TRBV24-1 to TRBJ2-7, with D tentatively TRBD1 or TRBD2 (5 bases each). V shed 3 bases and J shed 6 bases, with 14 bases lying between them. The CDR3 runs 14 residues. Germline V CDR1 and CDR2: KGHDR, SFDVKD. The CDR3 bases are TGTGCCACCAGTGATACCGGGTTTGGGGGCGAGCAGTACTTC. It specifies CATSDTGFGGEQYF.

This clonotype was seen at least ten times. The chain uses TRBV2 and TRBJ2-2, with TRBD2 as a possible D gene (5 bases). CDR1 and CDR2 from the germline V gene are SNHLY and FYNNEI. This CDR3 is built from 15 residues. Deletions cut 2 bases from V and 2 bases from J, with 9 bases between. The CDR3 coding sequence is TGTGCCAGCAGTGAACACGGACTTAACACCGGGGAGCTGTTTTTT. It yields the protein CASSEHGLNTGELFF.

This clonotype was counted between two and nine times. A read error may produce the germline difference seen at one junction end. The chain employs TRBV10-3 and TRBJ1-5, with 7 bases lining up with TRBD1. This CDR3 comprises 14 residues. Per the germline V gene, CDR1 is ENHRY and CDR2 is SYGVKD. The CDR3 loop is CASSSSQGNQPQHF. The CDR3, as DNA: TGTGCCAGCAGTTCCTCACAGGGGAATCAGCCCCAGCATTTT.

The CDR3 spells CSADPGAQETQYF. CDR3 bases: TGCAGTGCTGACCCAGGAGCCCAAGAGACCCAGTACTTC. The genes are TRBV20-1 and TRBJ2-5; D is unclear. Per germline, CDR1 DFQATT and CDR2 SNEGSKA (reference sequence). CDR3 length equals 13 residues. V was clipped by 5 bases and J by 1 base, with 11 bases between them.

This clonotype was recorded at least ten times. This sequence joins TRBV19 and TRBJ1-5, with D possibly being TRBD1 (6 bases). Trimming took off 6 bases at V and 6 bases at J, with 21 bases between the two ends. The CDR3 runs to 16 residues. Germline V lookup: CDR1 LNHDA, CDR2 SQIVND (reference sequence). CDR3 loop: CASRNPTGILTQPQHF. The CDR3 DNA is TGTGCCAGTAGAAACCCAACAGGGATCCTCACTCAGCCCCAGCATTTT.

V is TRBV7-9 and J is TRBJ1-1; D is possibly TRBD1 (6 bases). The germline gives CDR1 SEHNR, CDR2 FQNEAQ (reference sequence). This CDR3 spans 12 amino acids. V gave up 6 bases and J gave up 11 bases, with 16 bases separating them. The CDR3 DNA is TGTGCCAGCAGTGAATCGGCGGGGGGCGCTTTCTTT. Protein sequence: CASSESAGGAFF.

This clonotype was found a few times. The chain combines TRBV20-1 with TRBJ2-5, with a possible D match to TRBD2 (5 bases). CDR1 DFQATT and CDR2 SNEGSKA come from the germline V gene (reference sequence). The CDR3 totals 15 residues. V was clipped by 0 bases and J by 0 bases, with 11 bases between them. CDR3 bases: TGCAGTGCTAGAGAATCGGCGGGCTACCAAGAGACCCAGTACTTC. Its protein is CSARESAGYQETQYF.

This chain joins TRBV2 and TRBJ1-5; D is possibly TRBD1 (5 bases). CDR1 and CDR2 (germline): SNHLY, FYNNEI. V was pared by 6 bases and J by 3 bases, with 12 bases between. The CDR3 consists of 14 residues. The CDR3: CASSTGTVNQPQHF. CDR3 coding DNA: TGTGCCAGCAGCACCGGGACGGTCAATCAGCCCCAGCATTTT. Full variable domain (missing parts from reference TRBV2 and TRBJ1-5): EPEVTQTPSHQVTQMGQEVILRCVPISNHLYFYWYRQILGQKVEFLVSFYNNEISEKSEIFDDQFSVERPDGSNFTLKIRSTKLEDSAMYFCASSTGTVNQPQHFGDGTRLSIL.

The chain couples TRBV11-2 to TRBJ1-1; 7 bases align to TRBD1. This CDR3 contains 15 residues. Germline loops: CDR1 SGHAT, CDR2 FQNNGV. V dropped 5 bases and J dropped 1; count of bases not matched to a gene: 7. CDR3 loop: CASSIYRGGNTEAFF. DNA of the CDR3: TGTGCCAGCAGCATTTACAGGGGTGGGAACACTGAAGCTTTCTTT.

This chain links TRBV7-2 with TRBJ2-6; possible D gene TRBD2, 6 bases. Trimming pared 2 bases from V and 3 bases from J, leaving 8 bases between. CDR1 SGHTA and CDR2 FQGNSA come from the germline V gene. The CDR3 contains 15 residues. CDR3 loop: CASSLWGGGANVLTF. The CDR3 DNA reads as TGTGCCAGCAGCTTATGGGGAGGTGGGGCCAACGTCCTGACTTTC.

This clonotype was seen only a few times. It is unclear where the CDR3 begins or ends on the DNA, so no DNA is shown, and the CDR3 is as TCRdb lists it. This sequence joins TRBV20-1 and TRBJ1-5; the D segment call TRBD1 is taken from the table without a DNA check. From germline, CDR1 is DFQATT and CDR2 SNEGSKA (reference sequence). The CDR3 is 15 residues long, ends included. CDR3 sequence: CSATLGTGSIQPQHF.

Worth noting for this clonotype: The junction and the germline gene differ at one end; a read error may be behind it. The chain recombines TRBV7-9 with TRBJ1-1; perhaps TRBD1 as D (5 bases). Looked up from germline, CDR1 is SEHNR and CDR2 is FQNEAQ (reference sequence). The CDR3 sequence is 16 residues long. The CDR3 here is CASSLVGSWGNTETFF. The CDR3 nucleotides read TGTGCCAGCAGCTTAGTTGGGTCTTGGGGGAACACTGAAACTTTCTTT.